Below are 20 T cell receptor beta chains sequenced from a single sample in a study of control samples from healthy donors and cancer patients. The data were produced by immunoSEQ multiplex PCR, yet TCRdb's version contains in-frame clones alone and is incomplete. The top ten clones hold around 20% of a sample with 65,000 to 90,000 clones, around 87% of them seen once. The sample taken for sequencing was blood. The receptors stem from a man aged 50 or older in good health.

The chain joins TRBV10-3 to TRBJ2-7; the D gene could be TRBD1 or TRBD2 (5 bases each). The CDR3 totals 12 residues. The V end was cut by 10 bases, the J end by 3 bases, with 13 bases between. The germline CDR1 and CDR2 sequences are ENHRY and SYGVKD. CDR3 protein: CANSRDGYEQYF. Written as DNA, the CDR3 is TGTGCCAACTCGAGGGACGGCTACGAGCAGTACTTC.

The gene calls are TRBV29-1 and TRBJ2-1, with 11 bases aligning to TRBD1. This CDR3 is 13 amino acids long. CDR1 and CDR2 from the germline V gene are SQVTM and ANQGSEA. Trimming removed 4 bases from V and 6 bases from J; junction bases left unmatched: 2. The CDR3: CSVAGQGANEQFF. The CDR3 bases are TGCAGCGTTGCAGGACAGGGGGCCAATGAGCAGTTCTTC.

The chain carries TRBV3-1 (or the pseudogene TRBV3-2) and TRBJ2-5; TRBD1 might be the D (6 bases). Trimming took 4 bases from V and 3 from J, leaving 9 bases between them. Germline-derived CDR1 and CDR2 are LGHDT and YNNKEL (reference sequence). The CDR3 spans 13 residues. This CDR3 is CASSPQGKETQYF. The CDR3, as DNA: TGTGCCAGCAGCCCACAGGGTAAAGAGACCCAGTACTTC.

CDR3 loop: CATSAGANTEAFF. CDR3 in DNA: TGTGCCACCAGTGCAGGTGCTAACACTGAAGCTTTCTTT. The chain recombines TRBV24-1 with TRBJ1-1; D not certain. Germline V gene lookup returns CDR1 KGHDR and CDR2 SFDVKD. CDR3 size: 13 residues. V lost 5 bases and J 2 bases, leaving 8 bases between the germline ends.

This chain joins TRBV18 and TRBJ2-3; perhaps D is TRBD1 or TRBD2 (5 bases each). There are 15 residues in the CDR3. V gave up 3 bases and J gave up 6 bases, with 16 bases separating them. Per the germline V gene, CDR1 is KGHSH and CDR2 is LQKENI. CDR3 in DNA: TGTGCCAGCTCACCGTCGACCGGGGCCCCGGATACGCAGTATTTT. This encodes CASSPSTGAPDTQYF. The full variable domain, rest sourced from reference TRBV18 and TRBJ2-3, is NAGVMQNPRHLVRRRGQEARLRCSPMKGHSHVYWYRQLPEEGLKFMVYLQKENIIDESGMPKERFSAEFPKEGPSILRIQQVVRGDSAAYFCASSPSTGAPDTQYFGPGTRLTVL.

This clone was seen just once. V usage is TRBV19 and J usage is TRBJ2-2; tentatively, D is TRBD2 (6 bases). Trimming stripped 7 bases from V and 1 base from J, with 13 bases between. The CDR3 contains 15 residues. Looked up from germline, CDR1 is LNHDA and CDR2 is SQIVND (reference sequence). For the CDR3, the DNA is TGTGCCAGTACTCGGGACTCCTTGAACACCGGGGAGCTGTTTTTT. It specifies CASTRDSLNTGELFF.

The rearrangement links TRBV2 to TRBJ1-2; tentative D call: TRBD1 (5 bases). The CDR3 runs to 13 residues. V was clipped by 6 bases and J by 10 bases, with 18 bases between them. Germline loops: CDR1 SNHLY, CDR2 FYNNEI. Here the CDR3 reads CASSPQSGATYTF. In DNA, the CDR3 is TGTGCCAGCAGCCCCCAGTCTGGGGCGACCTACACCTTC.

The chain is built from TRBV6-2 or TRBV6-3 and TRBJ2-3; D possibly corresponds to TRBD2 (5 bases). Germline CDR1 reads MNHEY; CDR2 reads SVGEGT. Trimming removed 5 bases from V and 1 base from J, with 10 bases in between. The CDR3 runs 14 residues. The CDR3 spells CASSPEGGTDTQYF. The CDR3 DNA follows: TGTGCCAGCAGTCCAGAGGGTGGCACAGATACGCAGTATTTT.

The chain combines TRBV5-4 with TRBJ2-3; D gene unclear. Germline CDR1 SGHNT, CDR2 YYREEE (reference sequence). The germline V and J ends were trimmed by 4 bases and 1 base, with 7 bases remaining between them. This CDR3 contains 13 residues. The CDR3 DNA follows: TGTGCCAGCAGCATAGAAGGCACAGATACGCAGTATTTT. It specifies CASSIEGTDTQYF.

V and J are TRBV20-1 and TRBJ2-3; possible D gene TRBD1, 6 bases. The V gene's germline CDR1 is DFQATT and CDR2 SNEGSKA (reference sequence). CDR3 length: 11 residues. Trimming removed 6 bases at V and 6 bases at J, with 10 bases between. This CDR3 reads CSALRGDTQYF. DNA of the CDR3: TGCAGTGCCCTTAGGGGGGATACGCAGTATTTT.

V gene TRBV7-2 combines with J gene TRBJ2-3; 10 bases fit TRBD2. The CDR3 runs 15 residues. Trimming at V came to 6 bases and at J to 4 bases, leaving 7 bases not matched to a gene. Germline values: CDR1 SGHTA, CDR2 FQGNSA. In DNA form, the CDR3 reads TGTGCCAGCAGTATGCTAGCGGGGGCACCAGATACGCAGTATTTT. This translates into CASSMLAGAPDTQYF.

This clone was seen only once. This chain joins TRBV30 and TRBJ2-5, with D uncertain. Germline CDR1 is GTSNPN and CDR2 is SVGIG (reference sequence). The CDR3 is 13 residues long. Trimming took off 8 bases at V and 5 bases at J, with 18 bases between the two ends. The CDR3 here is CALAGNLGETQYF. CDR3 DNA: TGTGCCCTTGCTGGGAACCTCGGGGAGACCCAGTACTTC.

The V call is TRBV24-1, the J call TRBJ2-1; 11 bases line up with TRBD2. The V gene's germline CDR1 is KGHDR and CDR2 SFDVKD. The J segment lost 0 bases and the V segment lost 2 bases, leaving 2 bases of the junction unmatched. This CDR3 region has 17 residues. CDR3 in DNA: TGTGCCACCAGTGATTGGACTAGCGGGTACTCCTACAATGAGCAGTTCTTC. This codes for CATSDWTSGYSYNEQFF.

A word on this clone: Other DNA sequences within the sample encode an identical CDR3. This chain uses TRBV18 with TRBJ1-2; the D gene is possibly TRBD1 (5 bases). The germline CDR1 and CDR2 sequences are KGHSH and LQKENI. V was cut by 3 bases and J by 5 bases, with 10 bases left in between. The CDR3 extends over 13 amino acids. In nucleotides, the CDR3 is TGTGCCAGCTCACCCGGGACGGATTATGGCTACACCTTC. Translating gives CASSPGTDYGYTF.

The CDR3 nucleotides are TGTGCCACCAGTGATTTAGGGGGGAAGGAGGACAGGGTGAATGAGCAGTTCTTC. The encoded protein is CATSDLGGKEDRVNEQFF. This sequence joins TRBV24-1 and TRBJ2-1; 8 nucleotides align to TRBD1. Germline V gene sequence: CDR1 KGHDR, CDR2 SFDVKD. V lost 1 base and J lost 7; bases outside the gene matches: 14. There are 18 residues in the CDR3.

The J gene is TRBJ2-1, the V gene TRBV9; TRBD1 is a possible D gene (6 bases). CDR1 is SGDLS and CDR2 is YYNGEE in the germline V gene. Trimming took off 3 bases at V and 4 bases at J, with 11 bases between the two ends. The CDR3 totals 14 residues. CDR3: CASSAGGGYNEQFF. In DNA, the CDR3 is TGTGCCAGCAGCGCTGGGGGCGGGTACAATGAGCAGTTCTTC.

The chain combines TRBV21-1 with TRBJ1-1. TRBV21-1 is a pseudogene segment. The CDR3 extends over 16 amino acids. The CDR3 spells CASSKEEGRMRTEAFF. The CDR3 nucleotides are TGTGCCAGCAGCAAAGAGGAGGGGAGGATGCGAACTGAAGCTTTCTTT.

The genes are TRBV24-1 and TRBJ1-5; D call uncertain. The germline V gene encodes CDR1 KGHDR and CDR2 SFDVKD. The CDR3 is 12 amino acids. V gave up 6 bases and J gave up 5 bases, with 7 bases separating them. The CDR3 spells CATSNGDQPQHF. The CDR3 DNA follows: TGTGCCACCAGTAATGGGGATCAGCCCCAGCATTTT.

The chain is built from TRBV5-3 and TRBJ1-5; the D is unclear. TRBV5-3 is reported as an ORF; its role is uncertain. The length of the CDR3 is 13 residues. V lost 0 bases, J lost 3 bases, and 4 bases lay in between. The CDR3 sequence: CARSLDNNQPQHF. CDR3 DNA: TGTGCCAGAAGCTTGGACAACAATCAGCCCCAGCATTTT.

This clone has a handful of counts. The rearrangement uses TRBV6-5 and TRBJ1-2, with 7 bases matching TRBD1. The V and J ends lost 6 bases and 5 bases, in that order; junction bases with no gene match: 6. This CDR3 is 13 amino acids long. CDR1 is MNHEY, CDR2 SVGAGI, per germline. The CDR3 DNA reads TGTGCCAGCAGACCCGGACAGGAATATGGCTACACCTTC. Its protein product is CASRPGQEYGYTF.